A selection of T cell receptor beta chains follows, all from one sample in a study of response to subunit inactivated influenza vaccine. MiXCR, applied by TCRdb to the RT-PCR reads, yields one record per CDR3 protein. Here the sample spans fewer than 650,000 distinct CDR3 sequences, 10% to 15% being singletons. This material consisted of PBMCs from blood, taken about 40 days after vaccination. The receptors derive from a man aged 50-60 years who received an inactivated influenza vaccine. CDR3s leave out the opening cysteine and the closing phenylalanine or tryptophan. Each record gives: V gene, J gene, CDR3 protein.

v_call: TRBV11-2
j_call: TRBJ2-7
cdr3_aa: ASTPFSEYEQY

v_call: TRBV10-3
j_call: TRBJ1-5
cdr3_aa: AISEEQGNQPQH

v_call: TRBV11-2
j_call: TRBJ2-5
cdr3_aa: ASSPSYQETQY

v_call: TRBV10-3
j_call: TRBJ2-5
cdr3_aa: AIRAPTETQY

v_call: TRBV18
j_call: TRBJ2-5
cdr3_aa: ASSPDWGETQY

v_call: TRBV6-2/TRBV6-3
j_call: TRBJ2-5
cdr3_aa: ASSSTRQAVSQTQY

v_call: TRBV5-1
j_call: TRBJ2-7
cdr3_aa: ASSFASGDYEQY

v_call: TRBV27
j_call: TRBJ2-1
cdr3_aa: ASSLLTREYNEQF

v_call: TRBV28
j_call: TRBJ2-2
cdr3_aa: ASSRTSGRGTGELF

v_call: TRBV25-1
j_call: TRBJ2-1
cdr3_aa: ASSARDTVLYNEQF

v_call: TRBV21-1
j_call: TRBJ2-5
cdr3_aa: ASSKLERQETQY

v_call: TRBV29-1
j_call: TRBJ2-3
cdr3_aa: SVATGQGITDTQY

v_call: TRBV2
j_call: TRBJ2-5
cdr3_aa: ASHAQGNQETQY

v_call: TRBV4-2
j_call: TRBJ2-7
cdr3_aa: ASSRMTVPYEQY

v_call: TRBV7-2
j_call: TRBJ2-7
cdr3_aa: ASSLMTTSYEQY

v_call: TRBV5-1
j_call: TRBJ2-1
cdr3_aa: ASSLEGAVGNEQF

v_call: TRBV11-2
j_call: TRBJ2-3
cdr3_aa: ASSLQPGVADTQY

v_call: TRBV10-3
j_call: TRBJ1-1
cdr3_aa: AITGQPNTEAF

v_call: TRBV3-1
j_call: TRBJ2-3
cdr3_aa: ASSQQSTSTDTQY

v_call: TRBV12-3/TRBV12-4
j_call: TRBJ1-5
cdr3_aa: ASSSGSGDQPQH

v_call: TRBV4-1
j_call: TRBJ2-1
cdr3_aa: ASSQVSGGDNEQF

v_call: TRBV6-1
j_call: TRBJ2-7
cdr3_aa: ASSGVTTGTYEQY

v_call: TRBV29-1
j_call: TRBJ2-2
cdr3_aa: SASTGLPTGELF

v_call: TRBV12-3/TRBV12-4
j_call: TRBJ2-2
cdr3_aa: ASSMTSVGTGELF

v_call: TRBV7-2
j_call: TRBJ1-2
cdr3_aa: ASSLAGENYGYT

v_call: TRBV28
j_call: TRBJ1-1
cdr3_aa: ASRTGTANTEAF

v_call: TRBV5-1
j_call: TRBJ2-2
cdr3_aa: ASSLGPSNTGELF

v_call: TRBV7-9
j_call: TRBJ2-7
cdr3_aa: ASSLVEGQDSEQY

v_call: TRBV12-3/TRBV12-4
j_call: TRBJ2-5
cdr3_aa: ASSLTDQETQY

v_call: TRBV20-1
j_call: TRBJ1-4
cdr3_aa: SAADVTGDFVNEKLF

v_call: TRBV6-1
j_call: TRBJ2-7
cdr3_aa: ASRPVEWSRSYEQY

v_call: TRBV4-3
j_call: TRBJ2-3
cdr3_aa: ASSPASGHSTDTQY

v_call: TRBV10-3
j_call: TRBJ2-5
cdr3_aa: AISEFGLSKQETQY

v_call: TRBV10-2
j_call: TRBJ1-1
cdr3_aa: ASSVQGWNTEAF

v_call: TRBV24-1
j_call: TRBJ1-1
cdr3_aa: ATSGWTENTEAF

v_call: TRBV10-3
j_call: TRBJ2-7
cdr3_aa: AISPRDQRVEQY

v_call: TRBV20-1
j_call: TRBJ1-1
cdr3_aa: SARGPGGAEAF

v_call: TRBV7-2
j_call: TRBJ2-5
cdr3_aa: ASKQDRVILETQY

v_call: TRBV27
j_call: TRBJ2-7
cdr3_aa: ASSFSGSRSYEQY

v_call: TRBV18
j_call: TRBJ1-1
cdr3_aa: ASSPLGITEAF

v_call: TRBV20-1
j_call: TRBJ2-7
cdr3_aa: SARFRDRGLEQY

v_call: TRBV7-8
j_call: TRBJ2-3
cdr3_aa: ASSHLGTGTSTDTQY

v_call: TRBV12-3/TRBV12-4
j_call: TRBJ2-2
cdr3_aa: ASVRSLVAGELF

v_call: TRBV7-2
j_call: TRBJ2-7
cdr3_aa: ASSLEGTSGYEQY

v_call: TRBV7-9
j_call: TRBJ2-7
cdr3_aa: ASSKDWGSYEQY

v_call: TRBV15
j_call: TRBJ2-1
cdr3_aa: STSRDPGTSGYNEQF

v_call: TRBV27
j_call: TRBJ2-2
cdr3_aa: ASSLSHSTGELF

v_call: TRBV6-5
j_call: TRBJ2-7
cdr3_aa: ASSYLGLAATYEQY

v_call: TRBV28
j_call: TRBJ2-3
cdr3_aa: ASSWTSGGTDTQY

v_call: TRBV29-1
j_call: TRBJ1-2
cdr3_aa: SGTGDYGYT

v_call: TRBV29-1
j_call: TRBJ2-1
cdr3_aa: SALIGDTYNEQF

v_call: TRBV12-3/TRBV12-4
j_call: TRBJ1-3
cdr3_aa: ASSLAGQGNGNTIY

v_call: TRBV15
j_call: TRBJ2-7
cdr3_aa: ATSRDRRREAPREQY